This TCR beta chain originates from a study of T cell responses to AZD1222 COVID-19 vaccine. The table came from immunoSEQ multiplex PCR; TCRdb's copy has only in-frame clones and leaves some out. The data show 150,000 to 200,000 clones, 94% seen once. Germline-derived CDR1 and CDR2 are MNHEY and SVGAGI. V lost 5 bases and J lost 2, with 9 bases in between. The CDR3 length is 13 residues. This specimen was peripheral blood, taken 28 days after the second AZD1222 dose. This clonotype was sampled from an adult who received the AZD1222 COVID-19 vaccine. This chain joins TRBV6-5 and TRBJ1-2; D unresolved. The CDR3 DNA reads TGTGCCAGCAGTCCCGGGAAGAACTATGGCTACACCTTC. Translating gives CASSPGKNYGYTF.